The rows below give T cell receptor beta chains drawn from one sample of a study of T cells in Graves' hyperthyroidism and ophthalmopathy. TCRdb passed the multiplex PCR reads through MiXCR, listing each CDR3 protein once. The sample carries more than 450,000 distinct CDR3 sequences, 12% to 15% recorded once. Sequencing was performed on blood. The receptors shown here come from a middle-aged woman with Graves' hyperthyroidism. Both conserved end residues are part of each CDR3. Fields, in order: CDR3 protein, V gene.

CDR3aa: CASSSGLAGVSEQYF
v_gene: TRBV5-6

CDR3aa: CASSRTASYKQYF
v_gene: TRBV28

CDR3aa: CASSPDRAYEQYF
v_gene: TRBV7-9

CDR3aa: CASSPRAARETQYF
v_gene: TRBV9

CDR3aa: CAWNERNNEQFF
v_gene: TRBV30

CDR3aa: CAGSSVDTEAFF
v_gene: TRBV28

CDR3aa: CASSLVQGASNEQFF
v_gene: TRBV7-2

CDR3aa: CASSLGQVPYNEQFF
v_gene: TRBV4-1

CDR3aa: CASSERPRGYSNQPQHF
v_gene: TRBV2

CDR3aa: CASSATGVVNTEAFF
v_gene: TRBV2

CDR3aa: CASSLATGTSGGNYEQYF
v_gene: TRBV7-8

CDR3aa: CASSAPHQNTEAFF
v_gene: TRBV28

CDR3aa: CASCPDRGGHEQYF
v_gene: TRBV27

CDR3aa: CASSLRDRVTEAFF
v_gene: TRBV28

CDR3aa: CASKNSVAETQYF
v_gene: TRBV25-1

CDR3aa: CASSLLGTSGTTDTQYF
v_gene: TRBV27

CDR3aa: CASNKDLADTQYF
v_gene: TRBV2

CDR3aa: CASSQQGGGNEKLFF
v_gene: TRBV11-2

CDR3aa: CASSAGIYDQPQHF
v_gene: TRBV12-3/TRBV12-4

CDR3aa: CASSPTGGASNQPQHF
v_gene: TRBV27

CDR3aa: CSASRGPDTGELFF
v_gene: TRBV20-1

CDR3aa: CASSLSTGAAYEQYF
v_gene: TRBV5-4

CDR3aa: CASSYPSGSDTDTQYF
v_gene: TRBV3-1

CDR3aa: CASSPMLARGETQYF
v_gene: TRBV11-3

CDR3aa: CASSEVQATNEKLFF
v_gene: TRBV5-1

CDR3aa: CASSLLAGGITDTQYF
v_gene: TRBV7-9

CDR3aa: CASSWGSHTDTQYF
v_gene: TRBV7-2

CDR3aa: CASSEIGSSYEQYF
v_gene: TRBV27

CDR3aa: CATSTNSMFRTNPPEQFF
v_gene: TRBV15

CDR3aa: CSVGAGVLRGQFF
v_gene: TRBV29-1

CDR3aa: CASSVEGQGSYEQYF
v_gene: TRBV9

CDR3aa: CASSPQGTSGRGEQFF
v_gene: TRBV7-3

CDR3aa: CASGLVVEAGVSYEQYF
v_gene: TRBV12-5

CDR3aa: CASSIDFGRRDTEAFF
v_gene: TRBV19

CDR3aa: CASSFNRDPNEAFF
v_gene: TRBV3-1

CDR3aa: CGSSQSPQGAAEAFF
v_gene: TRBV3-1

CDR3aa: CSVRRGGRTEAFF
v_gene: TRBV29-1

CDR3aa: CASSPSTDRGHYEQYF
v_gene: TRBV5-1

CDR3aa: CAGAGNPHSYEQYF
v_gene: TRBV10-3

CDR3aa: CASSQADRGSDEKPFF
v_gene: TRBV3-1

CDR3aa: CASRTGGRAYNEQFF
v_gene: TRBV12-3/TRBV12-4

CDR3aa: CASRRDSGSYEQYF
v_gene: TRBV19

CDR3aa: CASSLKFGADTQYF
v_gene: TRBV5-1

CDR3aa: CSASGSVTRHEQYF
v_gene: TRBV20-1

CDR3aa: CASSEGTRNYNEQFF
v_gene: TRBV6-1

CDR3aa: CASGPNGGEYEQYF
v_gene: TRBV5-1

CDR3aa: CASSLSRQVYEQYF
v_gene: TRBV27

CDR3aa: CASGFLDLGAGELFF
v_gene: TRBV12-5

CDR3aa: CASSDGHGFAGELFF
v_gene: TRBV2

CDR3aa: CASSPRTEVRQFF
v_gene: TRBV7-9

CDR3aa: CSASGTSGALAKNIQYF
v_gene: TRBV20-1

CDR3aa: CSARKSGRNEQFF
v_gene: TRBV20-1

CDR3aa: CSASTKETQYF
v_gene: TRBV20-1

CDR3aa: CASSGTRGESGELFF
v_gene: TRBV6-1